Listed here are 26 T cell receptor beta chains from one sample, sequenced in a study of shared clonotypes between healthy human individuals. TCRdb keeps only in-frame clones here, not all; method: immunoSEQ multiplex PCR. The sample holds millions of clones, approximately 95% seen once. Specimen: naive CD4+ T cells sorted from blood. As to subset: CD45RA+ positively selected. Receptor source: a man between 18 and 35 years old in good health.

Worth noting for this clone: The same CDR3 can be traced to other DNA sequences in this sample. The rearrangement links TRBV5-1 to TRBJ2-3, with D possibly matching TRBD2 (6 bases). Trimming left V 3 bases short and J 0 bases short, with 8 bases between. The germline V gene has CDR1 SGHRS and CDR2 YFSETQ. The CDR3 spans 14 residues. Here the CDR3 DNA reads TGCGCCAGCAGCTCGGGACTTAGCACAGATACGCAGTATTTT. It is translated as CASSSGLSTDTQYF.

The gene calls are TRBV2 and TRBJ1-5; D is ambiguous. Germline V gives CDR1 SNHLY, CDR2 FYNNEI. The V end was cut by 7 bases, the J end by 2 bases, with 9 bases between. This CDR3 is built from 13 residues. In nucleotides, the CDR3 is TGTGCCAGCAATGCAGTTGGCAATCAGCCCCAGCATTTT. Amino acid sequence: CASNAVGNQPQHF.

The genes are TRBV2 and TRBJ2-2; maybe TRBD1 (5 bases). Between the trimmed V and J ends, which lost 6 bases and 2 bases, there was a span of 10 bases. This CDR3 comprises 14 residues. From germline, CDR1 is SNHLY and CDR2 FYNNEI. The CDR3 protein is CASRGATNTGELFF. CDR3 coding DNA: TGTGCCAGCAGAGGGGCCACCAACACCGGGGAGCTGTTTTTT. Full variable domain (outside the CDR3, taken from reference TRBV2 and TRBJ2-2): EPEVTQTPSHQVTQMGQEVILRCVPISNHLYFYWYRQILGQKVEFLVSFYNNEISEKSEIFDDQFSVERPDGSNFTLKIRSTKLEDSAMYFCASRGATNTGELFFGEGSRLTVL.

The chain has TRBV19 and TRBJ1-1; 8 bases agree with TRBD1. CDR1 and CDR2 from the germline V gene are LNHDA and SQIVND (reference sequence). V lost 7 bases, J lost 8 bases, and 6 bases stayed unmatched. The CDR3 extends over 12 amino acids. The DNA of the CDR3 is TGTGCCAGTATCCTGAGGGACAGGGAAGCTTTCTTT. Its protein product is CASILRDREAFF.

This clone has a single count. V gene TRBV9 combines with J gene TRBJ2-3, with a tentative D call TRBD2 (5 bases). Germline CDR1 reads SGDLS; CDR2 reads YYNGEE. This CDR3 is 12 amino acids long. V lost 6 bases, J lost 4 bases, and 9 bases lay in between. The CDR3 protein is CASKGEADTQYF. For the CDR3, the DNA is TGTGCCAGCAAGGGAGAGGCAGATACGCAGTATTTT.

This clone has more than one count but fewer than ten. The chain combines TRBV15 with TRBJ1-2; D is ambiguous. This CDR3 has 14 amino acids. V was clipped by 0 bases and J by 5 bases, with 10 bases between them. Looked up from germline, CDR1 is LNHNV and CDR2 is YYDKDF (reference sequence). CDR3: CATSRDGGTYGYTF. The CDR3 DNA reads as TGTGCCACCAGCAGAGACGGTGGTACGTATGGCTACACCTTC.

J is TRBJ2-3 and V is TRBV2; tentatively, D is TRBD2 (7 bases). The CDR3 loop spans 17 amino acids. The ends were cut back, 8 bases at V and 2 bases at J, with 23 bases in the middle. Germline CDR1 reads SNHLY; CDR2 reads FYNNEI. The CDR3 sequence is CASPLGGDIKFTDTQYF. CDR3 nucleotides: TGTGCCAGCCCTTTAGGGGGGGACATCAAGTTCACAGATACGCAGTATTTT.

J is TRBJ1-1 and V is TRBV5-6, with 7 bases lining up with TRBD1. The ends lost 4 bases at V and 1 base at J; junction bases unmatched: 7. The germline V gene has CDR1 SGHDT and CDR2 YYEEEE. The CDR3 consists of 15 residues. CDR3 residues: CASSVASGGNTEAFF. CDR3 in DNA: TGTGCCAGCAGCGTAGCATCAGGGGGGAACACTGAAGCTTTCTTT.

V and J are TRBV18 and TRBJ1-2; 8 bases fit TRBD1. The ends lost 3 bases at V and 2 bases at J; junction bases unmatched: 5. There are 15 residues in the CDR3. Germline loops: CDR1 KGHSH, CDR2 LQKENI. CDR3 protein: CASSPSTGVNYGYTF. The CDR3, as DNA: TGTGCCAGCTCACCCTCGACAGGGGTAAACTATGGCTACACCTTC.

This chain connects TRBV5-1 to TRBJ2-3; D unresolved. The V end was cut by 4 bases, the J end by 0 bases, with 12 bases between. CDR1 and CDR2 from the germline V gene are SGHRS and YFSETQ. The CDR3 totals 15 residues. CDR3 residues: CASSASALSTDTQYF. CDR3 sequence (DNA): TGCGCCAGCAGCGCGTCAGCTTTAAGCACAGATACGCAGTATTTT.

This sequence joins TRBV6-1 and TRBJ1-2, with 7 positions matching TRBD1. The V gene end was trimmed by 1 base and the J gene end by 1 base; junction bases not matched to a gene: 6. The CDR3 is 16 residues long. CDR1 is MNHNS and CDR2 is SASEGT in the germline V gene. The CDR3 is CASSEGTRGDNYGYTF. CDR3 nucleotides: TGTGCCAGCAGTGAAGGTACCAGGGGGGATAACTATGGCTACACCTTC.

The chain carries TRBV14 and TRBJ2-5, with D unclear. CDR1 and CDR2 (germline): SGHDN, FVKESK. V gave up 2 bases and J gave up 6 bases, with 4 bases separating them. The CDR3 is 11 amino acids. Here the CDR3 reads CASSQFQTQYF. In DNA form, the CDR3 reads TGTGCCAGCAGCCAATTCCAGACCCAGTACTTC. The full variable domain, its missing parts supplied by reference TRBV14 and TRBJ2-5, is EAGVTQFPSHSVIEKGQTVTLRCDPISGHDNLYWYRRVMGKEIKFLLHFVKESKQDESGMPNNRFLAERTGGTYSTLKVQPAELEDSGVYFCASSQFQTQYFGPGTRLLVL.

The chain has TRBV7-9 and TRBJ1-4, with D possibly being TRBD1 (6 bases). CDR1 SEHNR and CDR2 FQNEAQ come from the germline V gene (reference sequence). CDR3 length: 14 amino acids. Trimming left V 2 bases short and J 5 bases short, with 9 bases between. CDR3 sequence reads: CASSLSTGNEKLFF. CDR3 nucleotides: TGTGCCAGCAGCTTAAGTACAGGGAATGAAAAACTGTTTTTT.

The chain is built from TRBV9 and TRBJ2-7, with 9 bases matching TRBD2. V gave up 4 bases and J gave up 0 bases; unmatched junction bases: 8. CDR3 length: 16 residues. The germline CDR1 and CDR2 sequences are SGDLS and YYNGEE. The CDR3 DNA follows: TGTGCCAGCAGCCCCGGCTCTAGCGGGGCCTCCTACGAGCAGTACTTC. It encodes CASSPGSSGASYEQYF.

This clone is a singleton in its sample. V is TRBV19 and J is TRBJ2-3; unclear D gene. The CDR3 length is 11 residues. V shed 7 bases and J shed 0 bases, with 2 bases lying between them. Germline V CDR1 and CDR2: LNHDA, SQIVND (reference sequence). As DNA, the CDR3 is TGTGCCAGTACTAGCACAGATACGCAGTATTTT. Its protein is CASTSTDTQYF.

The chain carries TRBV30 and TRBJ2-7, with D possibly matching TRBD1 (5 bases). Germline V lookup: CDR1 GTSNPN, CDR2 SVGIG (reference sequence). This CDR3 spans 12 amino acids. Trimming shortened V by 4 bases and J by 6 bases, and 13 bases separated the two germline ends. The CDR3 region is CAWNQGSFEQYF. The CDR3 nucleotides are TGTGCCTGGAACCAGGGATCGTTCGAGCAGTACTTC.

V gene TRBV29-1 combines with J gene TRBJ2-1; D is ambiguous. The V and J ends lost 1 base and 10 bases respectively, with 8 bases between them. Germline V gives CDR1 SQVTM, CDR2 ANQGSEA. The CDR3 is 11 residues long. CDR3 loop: CSVEGRYEQFF. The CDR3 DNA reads TGCAGCGTTGAAGGTCGATACGAGCAGTTCTTC.

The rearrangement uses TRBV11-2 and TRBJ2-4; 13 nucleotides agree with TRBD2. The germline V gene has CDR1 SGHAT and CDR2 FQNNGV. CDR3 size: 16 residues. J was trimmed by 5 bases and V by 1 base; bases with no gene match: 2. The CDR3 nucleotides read TGTGCCAGCAGCTTAGTTGGACTAGCGGGGGAAAACATTCAGTACTTC. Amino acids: CASSLVGLAGENIQYF.

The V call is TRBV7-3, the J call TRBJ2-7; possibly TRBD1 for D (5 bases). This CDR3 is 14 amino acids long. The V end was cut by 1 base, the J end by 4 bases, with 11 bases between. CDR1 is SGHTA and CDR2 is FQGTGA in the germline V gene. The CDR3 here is CASSLRKTDYEQYF. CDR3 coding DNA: TGTGCCAGCAGCTTAAGAAAGACAGATTACGAGCAGTACTTC.

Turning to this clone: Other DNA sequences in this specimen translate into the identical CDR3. Here the CDR3 reads CASSLVPGTGELFF. The CDR3 DNA sequence: TGCGCCAGCAGCTTGGTGCCAGGCACCGGGGAGCTGTTTTTT. This chain joins TRBV5-1 and TRBJ2-2, with D hard to call. This CDR3 contains 14 residues. Germline lookup yields CDR1 SGHRS and CDR2 YFSETQ. Trimming cost V 0 bases and J 4 bases, with 7 bases left between them.

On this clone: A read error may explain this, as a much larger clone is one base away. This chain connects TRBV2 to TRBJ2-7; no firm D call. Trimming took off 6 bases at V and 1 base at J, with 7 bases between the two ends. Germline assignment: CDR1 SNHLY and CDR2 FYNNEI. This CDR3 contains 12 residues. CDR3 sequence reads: CASRMTSYEQYF. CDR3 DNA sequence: TGTGCCAGCAGGATGACTTCCTACGAGCAGTACTTC.

The CDR3 protein is CASSRSALYEQYF. The CDR3 bases are TGTGCCAGCAGCCGATCAGCACTTTACGAGCAGTACTTC. V gene TRBV5-8 combines with J gene TRBJ2-7; D not resolved. Germline loops: CDR1 SGHTS, CDR2 YDEGEE. The CDR3 runs 13 residues. Trimming removed 4 bases at V and 4 bases at J, with 12 bases between.

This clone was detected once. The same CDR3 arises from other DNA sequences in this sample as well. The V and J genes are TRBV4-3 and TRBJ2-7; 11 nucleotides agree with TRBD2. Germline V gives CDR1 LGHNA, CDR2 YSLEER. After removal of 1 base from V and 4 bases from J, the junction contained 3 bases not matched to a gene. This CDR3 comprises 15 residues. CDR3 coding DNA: TGCGCCAGCAGCCAAGTAGCGGGAGGGCCATACGAGCAGTACTTC. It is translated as CASSQVAGGPYEQYF.

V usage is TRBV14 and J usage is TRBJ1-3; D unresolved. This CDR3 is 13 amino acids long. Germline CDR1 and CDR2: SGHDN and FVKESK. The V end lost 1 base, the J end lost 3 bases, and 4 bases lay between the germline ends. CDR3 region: CASSQVIGNTIYF. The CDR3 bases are TGTGCCAGCAGCCAAGTAATTGGAAACACCATATATTTT.

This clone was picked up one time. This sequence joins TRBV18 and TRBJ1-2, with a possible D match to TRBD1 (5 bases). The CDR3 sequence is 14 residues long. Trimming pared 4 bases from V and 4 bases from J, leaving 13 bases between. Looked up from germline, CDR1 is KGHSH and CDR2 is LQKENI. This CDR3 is CASSRQTEIYGYTF. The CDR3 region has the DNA TGTGCCAGCTCACGACAGACAGAGATCTATGGCTACACCTTC.

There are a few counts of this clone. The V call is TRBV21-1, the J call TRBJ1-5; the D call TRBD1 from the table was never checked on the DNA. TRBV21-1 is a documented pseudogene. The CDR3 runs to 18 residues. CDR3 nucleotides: TGTGCCAGCAGCAAAAATCGAGATGGGCAGGGCCAACGTTTGCCCCAGCATTTT. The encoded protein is CASSKNRDGQGQRLPQHF.